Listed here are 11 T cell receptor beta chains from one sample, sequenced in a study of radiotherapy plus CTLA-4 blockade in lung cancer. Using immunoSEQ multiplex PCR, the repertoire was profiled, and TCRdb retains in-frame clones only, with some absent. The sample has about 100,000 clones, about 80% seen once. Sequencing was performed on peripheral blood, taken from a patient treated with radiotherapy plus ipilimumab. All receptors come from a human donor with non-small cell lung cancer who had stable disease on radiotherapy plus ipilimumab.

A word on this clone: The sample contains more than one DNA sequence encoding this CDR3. The chain's CDR3 is CASGGAGTGELFF. CDR3 DNA sequence: TGCGCCAGCGGGGGGGCTGGCACCGGGGAGCTGTTTTTT. This chain links TRBV5-1 with TRBJ2-2, with D possibly matching TRBD2 (7 bases). V was trimmed by 7 bases and J by 4 bases, leaving 11 bases between them. This CDR3 is built from 13 residues. Looked up from germline, CDR1 is SGHRS and CDR2 is YFSETQ. The whole variable domain, remainder taken from reference TRBV5-1 and TRBJ2-2, is KAGVTQTPRYLIKTRGQQVTLSCSPISGHRSVSWYQQTPGQGLQFLFEYFSETQRNKGNFPGRFSGRQFSNSRSEMNVSTLELGDSALYLCASGGAGTGELFFGEGSRLTVL.

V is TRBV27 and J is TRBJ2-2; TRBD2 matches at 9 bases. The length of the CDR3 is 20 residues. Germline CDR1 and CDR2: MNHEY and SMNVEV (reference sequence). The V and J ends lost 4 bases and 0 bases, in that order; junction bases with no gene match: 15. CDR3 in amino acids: CASSYVGLAGPKSNTGELFF. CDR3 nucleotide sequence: TGTGCCAGCAGTTACGTTGGGCTAGCGGGACCGAAATCGAACACCGGGGAGCTGTTTTTT.

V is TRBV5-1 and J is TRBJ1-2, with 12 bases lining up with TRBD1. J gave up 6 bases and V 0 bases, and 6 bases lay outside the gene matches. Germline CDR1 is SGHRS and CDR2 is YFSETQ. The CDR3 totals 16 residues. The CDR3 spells CASSLELGQGADGYTF. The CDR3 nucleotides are TGCGCCAGCAGCTTGGAGCTGGGACAGGGGGCGGATGGCTACACCTTC.

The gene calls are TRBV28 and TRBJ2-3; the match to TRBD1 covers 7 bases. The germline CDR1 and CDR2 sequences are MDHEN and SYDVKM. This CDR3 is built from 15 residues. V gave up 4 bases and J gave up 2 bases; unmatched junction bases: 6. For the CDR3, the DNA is TGTGCCAGCAGTTCCCCGACAGGGTTCACAGATACGCAGTATTTT. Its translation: CASSSPTGFTDTQYF.

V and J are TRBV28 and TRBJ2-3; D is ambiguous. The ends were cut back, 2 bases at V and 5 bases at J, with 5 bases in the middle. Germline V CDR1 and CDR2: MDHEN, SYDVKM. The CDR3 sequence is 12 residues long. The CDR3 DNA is TGTGCCAGCAGTTTACGCGGAGATACGCAGTATTTT. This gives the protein CASSLRGDTQYF.

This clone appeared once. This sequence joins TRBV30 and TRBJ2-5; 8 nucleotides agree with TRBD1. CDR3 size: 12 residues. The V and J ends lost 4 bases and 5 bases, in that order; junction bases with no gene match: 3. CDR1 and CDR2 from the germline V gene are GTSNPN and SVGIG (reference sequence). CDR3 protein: CAWNRGEETQYF. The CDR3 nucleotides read TGTGCCTGGAACAGGGGGGAGGAGACCCAGTACTTC.

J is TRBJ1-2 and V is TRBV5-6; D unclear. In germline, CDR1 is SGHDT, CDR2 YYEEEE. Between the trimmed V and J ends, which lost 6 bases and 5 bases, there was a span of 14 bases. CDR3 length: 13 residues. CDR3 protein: CASTRESRYGYTF. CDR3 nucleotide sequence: TGTGCCAGCACCCGGGAGAGCCGATATGGCTACACCTTC.

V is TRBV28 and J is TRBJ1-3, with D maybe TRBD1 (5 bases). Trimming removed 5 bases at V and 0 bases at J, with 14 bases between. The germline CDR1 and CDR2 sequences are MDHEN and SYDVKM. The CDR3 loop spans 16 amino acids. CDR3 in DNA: TGTGCCAGCAGTGGGGGTCCGGGATCCTCTGGAAACACCATATATTTT. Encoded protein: CASSGGPGSSGNTIYF.

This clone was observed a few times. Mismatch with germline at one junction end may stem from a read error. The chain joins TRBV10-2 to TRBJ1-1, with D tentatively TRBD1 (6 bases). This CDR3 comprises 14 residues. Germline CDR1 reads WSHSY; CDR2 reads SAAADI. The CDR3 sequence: CASRESGAGTEAFF. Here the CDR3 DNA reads TGCGCCAGCAGGGAGTCAGGGGCGGGGACTGAAGCTTTCTTT.

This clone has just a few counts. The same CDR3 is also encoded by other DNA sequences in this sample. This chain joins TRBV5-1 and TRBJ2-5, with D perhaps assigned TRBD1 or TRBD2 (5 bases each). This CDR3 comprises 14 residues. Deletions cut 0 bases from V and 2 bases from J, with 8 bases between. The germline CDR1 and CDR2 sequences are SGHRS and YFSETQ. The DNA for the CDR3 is TGCGCCAGCAGCTTGGGAGGGGTTCAAGAGACCCAGTACTTC. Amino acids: CASSLGGVQETQYF.

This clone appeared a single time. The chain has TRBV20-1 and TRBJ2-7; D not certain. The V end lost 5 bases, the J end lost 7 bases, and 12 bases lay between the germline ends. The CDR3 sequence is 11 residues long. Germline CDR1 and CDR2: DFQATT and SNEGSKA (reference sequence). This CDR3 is CSALSGREQYF. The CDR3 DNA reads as TGCAGTGCTCTCTCGGGCAGGGAGCAGTACTTC.